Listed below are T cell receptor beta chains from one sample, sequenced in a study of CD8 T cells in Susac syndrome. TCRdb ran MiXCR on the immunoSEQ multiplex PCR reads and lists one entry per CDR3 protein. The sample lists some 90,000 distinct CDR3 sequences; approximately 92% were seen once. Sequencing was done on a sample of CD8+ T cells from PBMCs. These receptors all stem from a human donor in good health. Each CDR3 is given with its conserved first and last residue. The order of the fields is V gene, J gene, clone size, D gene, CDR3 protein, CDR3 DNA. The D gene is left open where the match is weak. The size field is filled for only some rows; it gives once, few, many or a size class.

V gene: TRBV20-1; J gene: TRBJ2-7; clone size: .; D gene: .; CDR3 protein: CSARLGGGLSYEQYF; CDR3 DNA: TGCAGTGCTAGACTAGGGGGGGGGCTCTCCTACGAGCAGTACTTC
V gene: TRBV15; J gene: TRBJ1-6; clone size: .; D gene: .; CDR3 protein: CATSRDGAGNYNSPLHF; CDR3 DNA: TGTGCCACCAGCAGAGATGGGGCAGGGAATTATAATTCACCCCTCCACTTT
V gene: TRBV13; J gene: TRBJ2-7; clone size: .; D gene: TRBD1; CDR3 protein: CASSSVTGFHEQYF; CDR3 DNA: TGTGCCAGCAGCTCCGTGACAGGGTTCCACGAGCAGTACTTC
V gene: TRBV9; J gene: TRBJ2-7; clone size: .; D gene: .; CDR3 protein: CASSVDQGYEQYF; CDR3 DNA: TGTGCCAGCAGCGTGGACCAGGGTTACGAGCAGTACTTC
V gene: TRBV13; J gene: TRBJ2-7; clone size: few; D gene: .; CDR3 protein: CASSSEGPYEQYF; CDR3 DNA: TGTGCCAGCAGCTCGGAGGGCCCGTACGAGCAGTACTTC
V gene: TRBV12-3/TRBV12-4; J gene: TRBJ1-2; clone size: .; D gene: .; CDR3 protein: CASSLETLYGYTF; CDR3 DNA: TGTGCCAGCAGTTTGGAAACTCTCTATGGCTACACCTTC
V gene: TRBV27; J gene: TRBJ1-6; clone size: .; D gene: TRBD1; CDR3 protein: CASSLPDRVSPLHF; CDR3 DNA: TGTGCCAGCAGTTTGCCGGACAGGGTGTCCCCCCTCCACTTT
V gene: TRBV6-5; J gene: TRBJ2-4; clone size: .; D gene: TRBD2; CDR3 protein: CASSSGLAGVRRNIQYF; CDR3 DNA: TGTGCCAGCAGTTCGGGACTAGCGGGGGTGAGGAGAAACATTCAGTACTTC
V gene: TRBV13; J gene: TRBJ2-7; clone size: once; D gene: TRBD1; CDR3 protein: CASSNDRTGKDEQYF; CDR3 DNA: TGTGCCAGCAGCAACGACAGGACAGGGAAGGACGAGCAGTACTTC
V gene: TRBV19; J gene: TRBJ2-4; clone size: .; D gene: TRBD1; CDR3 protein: CANRDRDVAKNIQYF; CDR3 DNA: TGTGCCAACCGGGACAGGGACGTAGCCAAAAACATTCAGTACTTC
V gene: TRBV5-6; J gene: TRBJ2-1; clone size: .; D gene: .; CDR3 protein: CASSPPAGRSYNEQFF; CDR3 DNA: TGTGCCAGCAGCCCCCCCGCGGGGAGATCCTACAATGAGCAGTTCTTC
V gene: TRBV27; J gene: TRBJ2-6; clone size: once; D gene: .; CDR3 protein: CASSFLPLSPGANVLTF; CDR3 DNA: TGTGCCAGCAGTTTCCTACCCCTTAGCCCTGGGGCCAACGTCCTGACTTTC